What follows are 14 T cell receptor beta chains derived from one specimen sequenced in a study of blood T cell repertoires in COVID-19. Profiled with immunoSEQ multiplex PCR; TCRdb holds only in-frame clones, not every one. The table shows about 83,000 clones, with about 83% occurring only once. Source material: peripheral blood. Receptor source: a man in his forties or fifties with active COVID-19.

This clone was recorded a few times. The chain uses TRBV15 and TRBJ2-7; 8 bases agree with TRBD1. CDR1 is LNHNV, CDR2 YYDKDF, per germline (reference sequence). V shed 1 base, J shed 6 bases, and the junction held 11 bases outside the gene matches. This CDR3 spans 16 amino acids. CDR3 amino acids: CATSRGLGTGLGEQYF. CDR3 nucleotides: TGTGCCACCAGCAGAGGTTTGGGGACAGGACTGGGCGAGCAGTACTTC. Complete variable domain (other parts from reference TRBV15 and TRBJ2-7): DAMVIQNPRYQVTQFGKPVTLSCSQTLNHNVMYWYQQKSSQAPKLLFHYYDKDFNNEADTPDNFQSRRPNTSFCFLDIRSPGLGDTAMYLCATSRGLGTGLGEQYFGPGTRLTVT.

This clone was detected only a few times. The chain uses TRBV19 and TRBJ1-5; 7 nucleotides align to TRBD1. Trimming removed 9 bases from V and 9 bases from J; junction bases left unmatched: 8. In germline, CDR1 is LNHDA, CDR2 SQIVND (reference sequence). The CDR3 sequence is 12 residues long. This CDR3 is CASRDSIWPQHF. The CDR3 DNA follows: TGTGCCAGCCGGGACAGTATATGGCCCCAGCATTTT.

The V gene is TRBV9, the J gene TRBJ2-7, with D unclear. The CDR3 runs to 14 residues. V was cut by 0 bases and J by 5 bases, with 12 bases left in between. Germline values: CDR1 SGDLS, CDR2 YYNGEE. CDR3 DNA sequence: TGTGCCAGCAGCGTAGCTCCAGGCCAGGACGAGCAGTACTTC. This sequence encodes CASSVAPGQDEQYF.

V and J are TRBV18 and TRBJ1-4; a weak D match, TRBD1 (5 bases). This CDR3 is built from 17 residues. The V gene lost 3 bases and the J gene lost 3 bases, with 17 bases spanning the gap. CDR1 and CDR2 (germline): KGHSH, LQKENI. The CDR3 region has the DNA TGTGCCAGCTCACCTAGACAGACAACCACACCTAATGAAAAACTGTTTTTT. Its translation is CASSPRQTTTPNEKLFF.

The J gene is TRBJ2-3, the V gene TRBV5-1; 9 positions match TRBD2. CDR1 SGHRS and CDR2 YFSETQ come from the germline V gene. With V trimmed by 0 bases and J by 0 bases, 5 bases remained unmatched. CDR3 size: 17 residues. The CDR3 spells CASSLALAGTSTDTQYF. In DNA, the CDR3 is TGCGCCAGCAGCTTGGCCCTAGCGGGGACTAGCACAGATACGCAGTATTTT. Variable domain in full (rest from reference TRBV5-1 and TRBJ2-3): KAGVTQTPRYLIKTRGQQVTLSCSPISGHRSVSWYQQTPGQGLQFLFEYFSETQRNKGNFPGRFSGRQFSNSRSEMNVSTLELGDSALYLCASSLALAGTSTDTQYFGPGTRLTVL.

The chain carries TRBV6-5 and TRBJ2-1, with TRBD1 as a possible D gene (5 bases). Germline V lookup: CDR1 MNHEY, CDR2 SVGAGI. The CDR3 has 14 residues. Trimming stripped 4 bases from V and 15 bases from J, with 22 bases between. The CDR3 bases are TGTGCCAGCAGTTCTGTGAGAGGACACTCCCCCCGGTTCTTC. It specifies CASSSVRGHSPRFF.

The chain links TRBV30 to TRBJ2-7; TRBD1 might be the D (5 bases). Germline values: CDR1 GTSNPN, CDR2 SVGIG (reference sequence). The CDR3 is 14 amino acids. The V and J ends lost 5 bases and 0 bases respectively, with 14 bases between them. The CDR3 is CAWSKGLLSYEQYF. The CDR3 nucleotides read TGTGCCTGGTCCAAGGGGCTCCTCTCCTACGAGCAGTACTTC.

The V call is TRBV9, the J call TRBJ1-1; D is unclear. Trimming took off 4 bases at V and 0 bases at J, with 13 bases between the two ends. The germline V gene encodes CDR1 SGDLS and CDR2 YYNGEE. The CDR3 covers 15 residues. DNA for the CDR3: TGTGCCAGCAGCCACGGAGAGTTGATGAACACTGAAGCTTTCTTT. Protein product: CASSHGELMNTEAFF.

The genes are TRBV4-1 and TRBJ1-4, with 7 bases aligning to TRBD1. Germline assignment: CDR1 MGHRA and CDR2 YSYEKL. Germline trimming cut 4 bases from V and 10 bases from J; bases unmatched to any gene: 12. The CDR3 has 15 amino acids. CDR3 bases: TGCGCCAGCAGCCCTGCGTTAGGGGGCGCGGGAAAACTGTTTTTT. This gives the protein CASSPALGGAGKLFF.

The chain carries TRBV5-4 and TRBJ2-3; 7 bases fit TRBD2. With V trimmed by 4 bases and J by 0 bases, 8 bases remained unmatched. The CDR3 sequence is 16 residues long. Per the germline V gene, CDR1 is SGHNT and CDR2 is YYREEE (reference sequence). CDR3 sequence reads: CASSAGGSGSTDTQYF. The CDR3 DNA sequence: TGTGCCAGCAGCGCTGGCGGTAGCGGGAGCACAGATACGCAGTATTTT.

The V and J genes are TRBV27 and TRBJ1-6; 8 bases fit TRBD1. V was clipped by 5 bases and J by 7 bases; unmatched bases: 4. CDR1 is MNHEY and CDR2 is SMNVEV in the germline V gene (reference sequence). This CDR3 contains 14 residues. The CDR3 bases are TGTGCCAGCAGTCGGACAGGGTCAAATTCACCCCTCCACTTT. It translates to CASSRTGSNSPLHF.

This chain joins TRBV28 and TRBJ2-7; maybe TRBD2 (6 bases). This CDR3 is 13 amino acids long. Trimming left V 6 bases short and J 0 bases short, with 9 bases between. Germline loops: CDR1 MDHEN, CDR2 SYDVKM. The CDR3 here is CASRAGFSYEQYF. The CDR3 DNA follows: TGTGCCAGCAGGGCGGGGTTCTCCTACGAGCAGTACTTC.

In DNA, the CDR3 is TGTGCCAGCAGCTGGTGGGAGGGCCGGGGCGAGCAGTACTTC. It encodes CASSWWEGRGEQYF. The chain employs TRBV7-8 and TRBJ2-7, with 7 bases lining up with TRBD2. CDR3 length: 14 amino acids. The V segment lost 4 bases and the J segment 6 bases; nucleotides outside the gene matches: 9. CDR1 is SGHVS and CDR2 is FQNEAQ in the germline V gene. The full variable domain, its missing parts supplied by reference TRBV7-8 and TRBJ2-7, is GAGVSQSPRYKVAKRGQDVALRCDPISGHVSLFWYQQALGQGPEFLTYFQNEAQLDKSGLPSDRFFAERPEGSVSTLKIQRTQQEDSAVYLCASSWWEGRGEQYFGPGTRLTVT.

The chain employs TRBV4-3 and TRBJ1-5; no clear D gene. Trimming shortened V by 5 bases and J by 1 base, and 15 bases separated the two germline ends. The CDR3 has 16 amino acids. Germline CDR1 LGHNA, CDR2 YSLEER. The CDR3 DNA sequence: TGCGCCAGCAGCTTAAGATGGGGAGGGAGCAATCAGCCCCAGCATTTT. As protein: CASSLRWGGSNQPQHF.